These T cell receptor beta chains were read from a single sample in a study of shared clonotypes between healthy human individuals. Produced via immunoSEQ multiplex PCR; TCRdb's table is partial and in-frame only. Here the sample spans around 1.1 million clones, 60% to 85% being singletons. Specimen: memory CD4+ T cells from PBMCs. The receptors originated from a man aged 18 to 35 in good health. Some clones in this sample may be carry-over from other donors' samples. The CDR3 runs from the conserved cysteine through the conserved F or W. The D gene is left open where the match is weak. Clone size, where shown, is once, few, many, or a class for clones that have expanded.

CDR3 DNA: TGTGCCAGCAGTGAACAAGCGCACGGCTATCAGCCCCAGCATTTT
CDR3 protein: CASSEQAHGYQPQHF
clone size: NA
J gene: TRBJ1-5
D gene: NA
V gene: TRBV2

CDR3 DNA: TGCAGCGTTGAAGGGACAGAGAACGAGCAGTACTTC
CDR3 protein: CSVEGTENEQYF
clone size: once
J gene: TRBJ2-7
D gene: NA
V gene: TRBV29-1

CDR3 DNA: TGCGCCAGCAGCTTGTTAAGTGCGTTGGGTGGCTACACCTTC
CDR3 protein: CASSLLSALGGYTF
clone size: once
J gene: TRBJ1-2
D gene: NA
V gene: TRBV5-1

CDR3 DNA: TGCGCCAGCAGCTTGCCCGACAGGTCTGGGGCCAACGTCCTGACTTTC
CDR3 protein: CASSLPDRSGANVLTF
clone size: NA
J gene: TRBJ2-6
D gene: NA
V gene: TRBV5-1

CDR3 DNA: TGTGCCAGCTCGGATTTCCGGACAGGGGGCTTTCAGCCCCAGCATTTT
CDR3 protein: CASSDFRTGGFQPQHF
clone size: NA
J gene: TRBJ1-5
D gene: TRBD1
V gene: TRBV18

CDR3 DNA: TGTGCCAGCAGCTTATTCGGAATGGGCTACGAGCAGTACTTC
CDR3 protein: CASSLFGMGYEQYF
clone size: NA
J gene: TRBJ2-7
D gene: NA
V gene: TRBV7-3

CDR3 DNA: TGCGCCAGCAGCCAAGATCCCGTCGTCTCTCGGGGAATACAGCCCCAGCATTTT
CDR3 protein: CASSQDPVVSRGIQPQHF
clone size: NA
J gene: TRBJ1-5
D gene: NA
V gene: TRBV4-1

CDR3 DNA: TGTGCCAGCAGCTTAGACGTCAGACCCTCTGGGGCCAACGTCCTGACTTTC
CDR3 protein: CASSLDVRPSGANVLTF
clone size: NA
J gene: TRBJ2-6
D gene: NA
V gene: TRBV7-2

CDR3 DNA: TGTGCCAGCAGCTTAGGGGGCACTAGCGGGAACATTCAGTACTTC
CDR3 protein: CASSLGGTSGNIQYF
clone size: NA
J gene: TRBJ2-4
D gene: TRBD2
V gene: TRBV7-6

CDR3 DNA: TGTGCCAGCGTGCCGCTGGGACAGGACAGACACAATGAGCAGTTCTTC
CDR3 protein: CASVPLGQDRHNEQFF
clone size: NA
J gene: TRBJ2-1
D gene: TRBD1
V gene: TRBV28

CDR3 DNA: TGCAGCGTTGTTGGGGGTCCGGGTTCCTCTGGAAACACCATATATTTT
CDR3 protein: CSVVGGPGSSGNTIYF
clone size: once
J gene: TRBJ1-3
D gene: NA
V gene: TRBV29-1

CDR3 DNA: TGCGCCAGCAGGATGGGACAGGGGAGACTAGCGGGAGGGTACAATGAGCAGTTCTTC
CDR3 protein: CASRMGQGRLAGGYNEQFF
clone size: NA
J gene: TRBJ2-1
D gene: TRBD2
V gene: TRBV23-1

CDR3 DNA: TGTGCCTGGAGCCTTGGGACTAGCGAGACCCAGTACTTC
CDR3 protein: CAWSLGTSETQYF
clone size: NA
J gene: TRBJ2-5
D gene: TRBD2
V gene: TRBV30

CDR3 DNA: TGTGCCAGCAGTGAATTGGGACTAGGGGTTGGGCATGAGCAGTTCTTC
CDR3 protein: CASSELGLGVGHEQFF
clone size: many
J gene: TRBJ2-1
D gene: TRBD2
V gene: TRBV6-1

CDR3 DNA: TGTGCCAGCAGCTTGCGCGTCGAACCTACCACAGATACGCAGTATTTT
CDR3 protein: CASSLRVEPTTDTQYF
clone size: once
J gene: TRBJ2-3
D gene: NA
V gene: TRBV5-6

CDR3 DNA: TGTGCCAGCAGCTTGGTGTTCGGGGGCCCCTACAATGAGCAGTTCTTC
CDR3 protein: CASSLVFGGPYNEQFF
clone size: NA
J gene: TRBJ2-1
D gene: NA
V gene: TRBV5-6

CDR3 DNA: TGTGCCAGCAGCTCCCAGGGTGGACTAAAGGGGACTGAAGCTTTCTTT
CDR3 protein: CASSSQGGLKGTEAFF
clone size: once
J gene: TRBJ1-1
D gene: NA
V gene: TRBV7-9

CDR3 DNA: TGCGCCAGCAGCCAACCGGACAGCACAGATACGCAGTATTTT
CDR3 protein: CASSQPDSTDTQYF
clone size: few
J gene: TRBJ2-3
D gene: NA
V gene: TRBV4-1

CDR3 DNA: TGTGCCAGCAGCTCGAGGGCAGGGCAGCGGTGGGGCTACACCTTC
CDR3 protein: CASSSRAGQRWGYTF
clone size: NA
J gene: TRBJ1-2
D gene: NA
V gene: TRBV7-9

CDR3 DNA: TGTGCCAGCAGCTTGCCCCCCCGAGATAACAGGGAGACCCAGTACTTC
CDR3 protein: CASSLPPRDNRETQYF
clone size: NA
J gene: TRBJ2-5
D gene: NA
V gene: TRBV5-6

CDR3 DNA: TGTGCCAGCAGCTTCGCGGCAAACACTGAAGCTTTCTTT
CDR3 protein: CASSFAANTEAFF
clone size: NA
J gene: TRBJ1-1
D gene: NA
V gene: TRBV7-3

CDR3 DNA: TGTGCCAGCAGCTTAGGTCAGGGAGGCCAGCCCCAGCATTTT
CDR3 protein: CASSLGQGGQPQHF
clone size: NA
J gene: TRBJ1-5
D gene: NA
V gene: TRBV7-6

CDR3 DNA: TGTGCCAGCAGTTTATGGGGTGTGAGGGGTAACACTGAAGCTTTCTTT
CDR3 protein: CASSLWGVRGNTEAFF
clone size: once
J gene: TRBJ1-1
D gene: NA
V gene: TRBV27

CDR3 DNA: TGTGCCTGGAGTGTACGAGGGACTTCTACCGGGGAGCTGTTTTTT
CDR3 protein: CAWSVRGTSTGELFF
clone size: NA
J gene: TRBJ2-2
D gene: NA
V gene: TRBV30

CDR3 DNA: TGTGCCAGCAGTACAGATACGCAGTATTTT
CDR3 protein: CASSTDTQYF
clone size: NA
J gene: TRBJ2-3
D gene: NA
V gene: TRBV7-9

CDR3 DNA: TGTGCCAGCAGTTACGGCGTATTGAACACTGAAGCTTTCTTT
CDR3 protein: CASSYGVLNTEAFF
clone size: NA
J gene: TRBJ1-1
D gene: NA
V gene: TRBV6-6

CDR3 DNA: TGTGCCAGCAGGACCCCCCCTAGCGGGAGTTGGGGCACCGGGGAGCTGTTTTTT
CDR3 protein: CASRTPPSGSWGTGELFF
clone size: NA
J gene: TRBJ2-2
D gene: TRBD2
V gene: TRBV7-9

CDR3 DNA: TGTGCCAGCTCAAAAAGTGGCGCTACCAATCAGCCCCAGCATTTT
CDR3 protein: CASSKSGATNQPQHF
clone size: NA
J gene: TRBJ1-5
D gene: NA
V gene: TRBV28

CDR3 DNA: TGTGCCAGTAGTGACAGGGGGGGCTCGGACGAGCAGTACTTC
CDR3 protein: CASSDRGGSDEQYF
clone size: NA
J gene: TRBJ2-7
D gene: TRBD1
V gene: TRBV19

CDR3 DNA: TGCGCCAGCAGCTTGGGGGAGGCAGTGGGCTACACCTTC
CDR3 protein: CASSLGEAVGYTF
clone size: NA
J gene: TRBJ1-2
D gene: NA
V gene: TRBV5-1

CDR3 DNA: TGCGCCAGCAGCCGAACCGGGACTAGCGCGTCCTACGAGCAGTACTTC
CDR3 protein: CASSRTGTSASYEQYF
clone size: NA
J gene: TRBJ2-7
D gene: TRBD2
V gene: TRBV4-1

CDR3 DNA: TGTGCCAGCAGCCCCGGAACTGGGTATGGCTACACCTTC
CDR3 protein: CASSPGTGYGYTF
clone size: NA
J gene: TRBJ1-2
D gene: NA
V gene: TRBV7-3

CDR3 DNA: TGTGCCAGCAGCTTACTAGGAGATACGCAGTATTTT
CDR3 protein: CASSLLGDTQYF
clone size: NA
J gene: TRBJ2-3
D gene: NA
V gene: TRBV7-3

CDR3 DNA: TGTGCCAGCAGCCAGCTAGCGTACGAGACCCAGTACTTC
CDR3 protein: CASSQLAYETQYF
clone size: NA
J gene: TRBJ2-5
D gene: NA
V gene: TRBV7-3

CDR3 DNA: TGTGCCAGCAGTTCAGCGGGACTAGCGGACGGGGAGCTGTTTTTT
CDR3 protein: CASSSAGLADGELFF
clone size: few
J gene: TRBJ2-2
D gene: TRBD2
V gene: TRBV28

CDR3 DNA: TGTGCCAGCAGCCAAGGGGGACCCGCGGGGGGCTACACCTTC
CDR3 protein: CASSQGGPAGGYTF
clone size: NA
J gene: TRBJ1-2
D gene: NA
V gene: TRBV14

CDR3 DNA: TGTGCCAGCACCTTTTGGCAAGAGACCCAGTACTTC
CDR3 protein: CASTFWQETQYF
clone size: few
J gene: TRBJ2-5
D gene: NA
V gene: TRBV28

CDR3 DNA: TGTGCCACCAGCGTATCGACAGGGTTTAATGAAAAACTGTTTTTT
CDR3 protein: CATSVSTGFNEKLFF
clone size: NA
J gene: TRBJ1-4
D gene: TRBD1
V gene: TRBV15

CDR3 DNA: TGTGCCAGCAGTCAAGTGTGGAGCACCGGGGAGCTGTTTTTT
CDR3 protein: CASSQVWSTGELFF
clone size: NA
J gene: TRBJ2-2
D gene: NA
V gene: TRBV14

CDR3 DNA: TGTGCCAGCCGGGGCGCCGGCACAGATACGCAGTATTTT
CDR3 protein: CASRGAGTDTQYF
clone size: NA
J gene: TRBJ2-3
D gene: NA
V gene: TRBV28

CDR3 DNA: TGCGCCAGCAGCTCAAACGGACGGGAGCAGCAACGGGCTTTCTTT
CDR3 protein: CASSSNGREQQRAFF
clone size: NA
J gene: TRBJ1-1
D gene: NA
V gene: TRBV5-1

CDR3 DNA: TGTGCCAGCAGTTTTTGGTCAGGGGGCTCCTACGAGCAGTACTTC
CDR3 protein: CASSFWSGGSYEQYF
clone size: NA
J gene: TRBJ2-7
D gene: TRBD1
V gene: TRBV28

CDR3 DNA: TGTGCCAGCAGCCGACGAATGGCGGAAACTGAAGCTTTCTTT
CDR3 protein: CASSRRMAETEAFF
clone size: NA
J gene: TRBJ1-1
D gene: NA
V gene: TRBV7-9

CDR3 DNA: TGCAGCGTTGCGGACGGGGGGTGGGAAAAACTGTTTTTT
CDR3 protein: CSVADGGWEKLFF
clone size: NA
J gene: TRBJ1-4
D gene: NA
V gene: TRBV29-1

CDR3 DNA: TGTGCCAGCAATCAACAGAACACCGGGGAGCTGTTTTTT
CDR3 protein: CASNQQNTGELFF
clone size: NA
J gene: TRBJ2-2
D gene: NA
V gene: TRBV2

CDR3 DNA: TGCAGCGTTGTGCGGGAGGTATACAATGAGCAGTTCTTC
CDR3 protein: CSVVREVYNEQFF
clone size: NA
J gene: TRBJ2-1
D gene: TRBD2
V gene: TRBV29-1